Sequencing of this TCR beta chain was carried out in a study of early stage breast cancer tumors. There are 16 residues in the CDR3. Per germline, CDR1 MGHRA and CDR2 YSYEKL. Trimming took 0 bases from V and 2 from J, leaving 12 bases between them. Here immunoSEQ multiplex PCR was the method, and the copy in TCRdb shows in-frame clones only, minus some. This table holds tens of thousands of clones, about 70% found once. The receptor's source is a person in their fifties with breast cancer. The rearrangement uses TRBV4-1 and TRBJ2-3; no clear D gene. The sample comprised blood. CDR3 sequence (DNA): TGCGCCAGCAGCCAAGATCATATCGGCTCCACAGATACGCAGTATTTT. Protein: CASSQDHIGSTDTQYF.